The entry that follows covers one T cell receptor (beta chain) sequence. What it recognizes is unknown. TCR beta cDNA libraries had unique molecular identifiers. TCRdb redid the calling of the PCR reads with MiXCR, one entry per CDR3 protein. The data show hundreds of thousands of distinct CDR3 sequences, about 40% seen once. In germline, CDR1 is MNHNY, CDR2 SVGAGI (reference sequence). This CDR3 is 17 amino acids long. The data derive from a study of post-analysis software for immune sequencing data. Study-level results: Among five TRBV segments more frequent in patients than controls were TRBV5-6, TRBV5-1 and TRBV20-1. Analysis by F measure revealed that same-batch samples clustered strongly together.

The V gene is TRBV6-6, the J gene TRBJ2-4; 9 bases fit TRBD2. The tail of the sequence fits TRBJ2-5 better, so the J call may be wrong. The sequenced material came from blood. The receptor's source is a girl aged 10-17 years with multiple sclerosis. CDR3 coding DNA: TGTGCCAGCAGTTACTCGACGGCTAGCGGGGACCAAGAGACCCAGTACTTC. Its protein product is CASSYSTASGDQETQYF.